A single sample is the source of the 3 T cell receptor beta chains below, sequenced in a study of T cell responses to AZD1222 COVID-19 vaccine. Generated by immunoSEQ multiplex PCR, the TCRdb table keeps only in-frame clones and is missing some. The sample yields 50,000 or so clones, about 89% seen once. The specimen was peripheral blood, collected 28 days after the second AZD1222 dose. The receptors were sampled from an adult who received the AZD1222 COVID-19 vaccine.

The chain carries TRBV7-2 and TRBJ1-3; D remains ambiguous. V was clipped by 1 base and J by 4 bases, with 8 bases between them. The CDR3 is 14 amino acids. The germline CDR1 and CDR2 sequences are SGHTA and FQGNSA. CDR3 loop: CASSLGQQGNTIYF. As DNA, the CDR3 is TGTGCCAGCAGCTTAGGCCAACAGGGAAACACCATATATTTT. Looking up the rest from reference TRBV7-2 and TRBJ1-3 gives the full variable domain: GAGVSQSPSNKVTEKGKDVELRCDPISGHTALYWYRQSLGQGLEFLIYFQGNSAPDKSGLPSDRFSAERTGGSVSTLTIQRTQQEDSAVYLCASSLGQQGNTIYFGEGSWLTVV.

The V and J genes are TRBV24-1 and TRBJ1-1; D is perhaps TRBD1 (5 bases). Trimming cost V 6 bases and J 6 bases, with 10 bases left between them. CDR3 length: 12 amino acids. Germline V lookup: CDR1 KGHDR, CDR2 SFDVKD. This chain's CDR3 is CATSTGGAEAFF. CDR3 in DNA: TGTGCCACCAGTACCGGGGGAGCTGAAGCTTTCTTT.

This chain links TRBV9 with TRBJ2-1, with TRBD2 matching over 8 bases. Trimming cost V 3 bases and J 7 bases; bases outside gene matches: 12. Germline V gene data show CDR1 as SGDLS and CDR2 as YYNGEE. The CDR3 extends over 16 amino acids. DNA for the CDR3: TGTGCCAGCAGCGAAAGGGGCGGGGGGCCTGTTAATGAGCAGTTCTTC. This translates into CASSERGGGPVNEQFF.